The entry that follows covers one TCR beta chain sequence. What it recognizes is unknown. Researchers ran the PCR with 60 Vbeta and 13 Jbeta primers. This table comes from immunoSEQ multiplex PCR, and its TCRdb copy is limited to in-frame clones, with some not included. The sample has tens of thousands of clones, around two thirds seen once. V was pared by 2 bases and J by 0 bases, with 8 bases between. Germline V gene data show CDR1 as SGDLS and CDR2 as YYNGEE. CDR3 length: 14 amino acids. This record belongs to a study of cytomegalovirus exposure and HLA in healthy donors. General observations from the study: In a later analysis, CMV-associated beta chains were mostly HLA-associated, it appeared. Donors were assumed by presence/absence analyses to have roughly uniform sequencing depth. Overall, roughly 160 TCR beta chains were annotated as cytomegalovirus-associated. Certain sequence variants were highly shared and formed a cluster, and this cluster was likely a sequencing artifact.

The sequencing input was PBMCs. This chain links TRBV9 with TRBJ1-1; D is unresolved. This clonotype was obtained from a man in his thirties or forties in good health and CMV-seronegative. CDR3 sequence (DNA): TGTGCCAGCAGCGTCACGGGGATGAACACTGAAGCTTTCTTT. Translated: CASSVTGMNTEAFF.